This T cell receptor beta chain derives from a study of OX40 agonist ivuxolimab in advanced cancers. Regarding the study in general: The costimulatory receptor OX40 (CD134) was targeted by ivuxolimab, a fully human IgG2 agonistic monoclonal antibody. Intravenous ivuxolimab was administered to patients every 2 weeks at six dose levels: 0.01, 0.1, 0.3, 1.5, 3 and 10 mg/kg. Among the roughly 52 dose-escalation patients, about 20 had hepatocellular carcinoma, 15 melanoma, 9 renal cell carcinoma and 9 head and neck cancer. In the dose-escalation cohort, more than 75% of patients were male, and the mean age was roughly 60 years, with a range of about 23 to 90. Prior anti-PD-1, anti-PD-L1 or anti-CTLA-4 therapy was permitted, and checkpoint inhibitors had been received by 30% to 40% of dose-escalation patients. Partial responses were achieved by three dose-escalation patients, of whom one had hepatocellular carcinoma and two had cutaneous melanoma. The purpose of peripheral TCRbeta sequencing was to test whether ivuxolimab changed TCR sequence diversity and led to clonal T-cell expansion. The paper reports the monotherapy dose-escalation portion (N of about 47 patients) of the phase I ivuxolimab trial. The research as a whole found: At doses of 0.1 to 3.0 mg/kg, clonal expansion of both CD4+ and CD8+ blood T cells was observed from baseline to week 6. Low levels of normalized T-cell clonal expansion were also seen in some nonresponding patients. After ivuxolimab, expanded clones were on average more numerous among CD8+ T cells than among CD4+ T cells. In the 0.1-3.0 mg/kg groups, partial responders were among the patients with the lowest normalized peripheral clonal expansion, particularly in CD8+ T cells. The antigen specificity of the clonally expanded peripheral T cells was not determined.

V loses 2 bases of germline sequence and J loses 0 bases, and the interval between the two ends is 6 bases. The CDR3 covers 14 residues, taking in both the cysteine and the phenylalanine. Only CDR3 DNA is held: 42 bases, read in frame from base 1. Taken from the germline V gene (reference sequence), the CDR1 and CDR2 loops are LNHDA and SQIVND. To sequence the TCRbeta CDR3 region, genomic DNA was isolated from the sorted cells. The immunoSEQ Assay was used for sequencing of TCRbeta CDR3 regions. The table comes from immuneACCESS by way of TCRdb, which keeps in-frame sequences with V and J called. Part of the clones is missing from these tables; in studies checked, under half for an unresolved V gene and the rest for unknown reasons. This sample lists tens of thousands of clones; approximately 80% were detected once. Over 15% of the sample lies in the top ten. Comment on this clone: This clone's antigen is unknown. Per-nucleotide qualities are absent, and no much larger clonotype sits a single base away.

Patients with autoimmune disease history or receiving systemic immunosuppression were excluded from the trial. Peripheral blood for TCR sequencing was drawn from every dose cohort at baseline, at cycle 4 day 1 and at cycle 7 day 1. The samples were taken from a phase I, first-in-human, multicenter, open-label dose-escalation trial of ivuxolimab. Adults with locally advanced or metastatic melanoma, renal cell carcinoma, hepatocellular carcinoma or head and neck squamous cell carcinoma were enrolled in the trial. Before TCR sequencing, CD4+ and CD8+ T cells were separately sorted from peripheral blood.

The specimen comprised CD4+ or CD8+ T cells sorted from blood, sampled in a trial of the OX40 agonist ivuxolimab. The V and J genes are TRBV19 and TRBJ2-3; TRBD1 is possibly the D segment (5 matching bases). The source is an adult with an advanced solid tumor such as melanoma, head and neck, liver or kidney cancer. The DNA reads TGTGCCAGTAGTATAAAGGGGAGCACAGATACGCAGTATTTT. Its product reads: CASSIKGSTDTQYF.